The 18 T cell receptor beta chains in this list originate from one sample, sequenced in a study of blood T cells in healthy people across ages. Then a second PCR, running about 6 to 12 cycles, was carried out with a sample-barcoded 5' primer and a J-beta primer mix. In TCRdb, the 5' RACE reads were re-called with MiXCR into one record per CDR3 protein. Here the sample spans about 690,000 distinct CDR3 sequences, around two fifths being singletons. Input material: blood. All receptors derive from an elderly man in good health.

V usage is TRBV12-3 or TRBV12-4 and J usage is TRBJ2-7; D may be TRBD2 (6 bases). The V and J ends lost 6 bases and 6 bases respectively, with 18 bases between them. The CDR3 is 14 amino acids. This CDR3 reads CASRATGGVAEQYF. In DNA, the CDR3 is TGTGCCAGCAGGGCAACTGGCGGGGTAGCCGAGCAGTACTTC.

This clonotype came up a few times. The chain employs TRBV6-2 or TRBV6-3 and TRBJ2-1; 14 bases fit TRBD2. Trimming at V came to 5 bases and at J to 4 bases, leaving 10 bases not matched to a gene. Germline V gene lookup returns CDR1 MNHEY and CDR2 SVGEGT. CDR3 length equals 18 residues. This CDR3 reads CASSPSTSGRARYNEQFF. CDR3 nucleotides: TGTGCCAGCAGTCCATCGACTAGCGGGAGGGCCCGGTACAATGAGCAGTTCTTC.

This clonotype was detected a few times. The chain recombines TRBV5-1 with TRBJ1-6, with D tentatively TRBD1 (5 bases). The CDR3 spans 15 residues. Deletions cut 6 bases from V and 6 bases from J, with 16 bases between. Germline CDR1 is SGHRS and CDR2 is YFSETQ. The CDR3 sequence: CASNELGTANSPLHF. CDR3 bases: TGCGCCAGCAATGAGCTCGGGACGGCTAATTCACCCCTCCACTTT.

J is TRBJ2-3 and V is TRBV24-1, with 9 nucleotides matching TRBD1. Germline lookup yields CDR1 KGHDR and CDR2 SFDVKD. V shed 5 bases and J 4 bases; nucleotides not matched to a gene: 3. The CDR3 totals 14 residues. CDR3 sequence reads: CATSGTGGADTQYF. The CDR3 bases are TGTGCCACCAGTGGAACAGGGGGCGCAGATACGCAGTATTTT.

This clonotype has just a few counts. J is TRBJ2-7 and V is TRBV20-1, with a possible D match to TRBD2 (6 bases). The V gene's germline CDR1 is DFQATT and CDR2 SNEGSKA (reference sequence). The ends were cut back, 0 bases at V and 6 bases at J, with 18 bases in the middle. CDR3 size: 15 residues. In nucleotides, the CDR3 is TGCAGTGCTAGAGATCCGGGCAGGGACTTAGGCGAGCAGTACTTC. Protein product: CSARDPGRDLGEQYF.

This clonotype was observed a few times. The chain combines TRBV20-1 with TRBJ2-5; D is undetermined. The CDR3 has 11 amino acids. Trimming removed 5 bases from V and 0 bases from J, with 4 bases in between. Germline values: CDR1 DFQATT, CDR2 SNEGSKA (reference sequence). CDR3 loop: CSAENQETQYF. The DNA for the CDR3 is TGCAGTGCTGAGAACCAAGAGACCCAGTACTTC.

The rearrangement links TRBV6-2 or TRBV6-3 to TRBJ2-4; 7 nucleotides line up with TRBD1. Germline trimming cut 4 bases from V and 14 bases from J; bases unmatched to any gene: 8. CDR1 MNHEY and CDR2 SVGEGT come from the germline V gene. CDR3 length equals 12 residues. The DNA of the CDR3 is TGTGCCAGCAGTTTGACCACAGGGGTGGAGTACTTC. It translates to CASSLTTGVEYF.

The chain recombines TRBV6-2 or TRBV6-3 with TRBJ2-1; 12 bases match TRBD2. This CDR3 contains 15 residues. CDR1 and CDR2 (germline): MNHEY, SVGEGT. V trimming: 5 bases; J trimming: 8 bases; junction bases outside the gene matches: 7. The CDR3 here is CASSPLAGGPHEQFF. The CDR3 DNA sequence: TGTGCCAGCAGTCCTCTAGCGGGAGGGCCGCATGAGCAGTTCTTC.

This clonotype has more than one count but fewer than ten. This may be a read error: a much more frequent sequence differs by one nucleotide. V is TRBV20-1 and J is TRBJ2-1, with 7 nucleotides matching TRBD2. With the DNA end fitting TRBJ2-7 better, the J assignment may be wrong. The CDR3 is 14 residues long. CDR1 DFQATT and CDR2 SNEGSKA come from the germline V gene (reference sequence). CDR3 residues: CSARVAGQYNEQYF. CDR3 coding DNA: TGCAGTGCTAGAGTAGCGGGTCAATACAATGAGCAGTACTTC.

This clonotype showed up just a few times. This chain links TRBV24-1 with TRBJ2-5; tentatively, D is TRBD1 (6 bases). V was clipped by 9 bases and J by 7 bases, with 20 bases between them. The CDR3 has 14 residues. In germline, CDR1 is KGHDR, CDR2 SFDVKD. The CDR3 is CATSDSSLLGTQYF. As DNA, the CDR3 is TGTGCCACCTCGGACAGTTCCCTTCTTGGGACCCAGTACTTC.

Only a few counts were recorded for this clonotype. V usage is TRBV11-2 and J usage is TRBJ2-1, with D uncertain. V was shortened by 0 bases and J by 2 bases, with 5 bases between the two germline ends. Germline V gene sequence: CDR1 SGHAT, CDR2 FQNNGV. The length of the CDR3 is 14 residues. DNA for the CDR3: TGTGCCAGCAGCTTAGAAATTACCTACAATGAGCAGTTCTTC. Translating it yields CASSLEITYNEQFF.

The chain is built from TRBV5-1 and TRBJ2-4; D might be TRBD2 (6 bases). Trimming pared 0 bases from V and 13 bases from J, leaving 35 bases between. The CDR3 extends over 20 amino acids. From germline, CDR1 is SGHRS and CDR2 YFSETQ. The CDR3 loop is CASSLDAPHLGGSYPREQYF. Here the CDR3 DNA reads TGCGCCAGCAGCTTGGATGCACCCCACTTAGGAGGGTCCTACCCCAGGGAGCAGTACTTC.

The chain employs TRBV9 and TRBJ2-5; D call uncertain. Germline V gene data show CDR1 as SGDLS and CDR2 as YYNGEE. The length of the CDR3 is 13 residues. With 3 bases removed from V and 3 bases from J, the gap between germline ends came to 9 bases. The CDR3 sequence is CASSGTAEETQYF. CDR3 in DNA: TGTGCCAGCAGCGGAACGGCCGAAGAGACCCAGTACTTC.

This chain joins TRBV10-3 and TRBJ2-7; 7 nucleotides align to TRBD1. Germline V lookup: CDR1 ENHRY, CDR2 SYGVKD. This CDR3 region has 14 residues. Losses at the gene ends were 5 bases for V and 7 bases for J; bases not matched to a gene: 11. This CDR3 is CAISSVDRVNEQYF. The CDR3 DNA reads as TGTGCCATCAGTTCCGTTGACAGGGTCAATGAGCAGTACTTC.

Regarding this clonotype: One base away lies a much larger clone, so this may be a sequencing read error. V gene TRBV2 combines with J gene TRBJ2-3; TRBD2 agrees at 13 bases. This CDR3 is built from 19 residues. The germline gives CDR1 SNHLY, CDR2 FYNNEI. The CDR3 here is CAGSEAPGTSGVYTDTQYF. The CDR3 nucleotides are TGTGCCGGCAGTGAAGCCCCCGGGACTAGCGGGGTGTACACAGATACGCAGTATTTT. The full variable domain, its missing parts supplied by reference TRBV2 and TRBJ2-3, is EPEVTQTPSHQVTQMGQEVILRCVPISNHLYFYWYRQILGQKVEFLVSFYNNEISEKSEIFDDQFSVERPDGSNFTLKIRSTKLEDSAMYFCAGSEAPGTSGVYTDTQYFGPGTRLTVL.

This clonotype was seen repeatedly, ten times or more. J is TRBJ2-7 and V is TRBV12-3 or TRBV12-4; 9 bases agree with TRBD1. The V and J ends lost 7 bases and 3 bases, in that order; junction bases with no gene match: 7. CDR3 length equals 14 residues. In DNA, the CDR3 is TGTGCCAGCACCCGGGGACAGGGACACTACGAGCAGTACTTC. Its protein product is CASTRGQGHYEQYF.

The sample holds a few counts of this clonotype. The rearrangement uses TRBV3-1 and TRBJ1-2; unclear D gene. The CDR3 covers 18 residues. Germline CDR1 and CDR2: LGHDT and YNNKEL (reference sequence). The V end was cut by 2 bases, the J end by 1 base, with 20 bases between. Written as DNA, the CDR3 is TGTGCCAGCAGCCAAAACGCGGTAGGCCGGACTAGTAACTATGGCTACACCTTC. Residues: CASSQNAVGRTSNYGYTF.

The chain combines TRBV6-1 with TRBJ2-1, with 13 positions matching TRBD2. Germline values: CDR1 MNHNS, CDR2 SASEGT. This CDR3 is 18 amino acids long. Germline trimming cut 8 bases from V and 6 bases from J; bases unmatched to any gene: 16. Here the CDR3 DNA reads TGTGCCAGCGGCATATCAAAAACTAGCGGGAGGGGATCCAATGAGCAGTTCTTC. Encoded protein: CASGISKTSGRGSNEQFF.